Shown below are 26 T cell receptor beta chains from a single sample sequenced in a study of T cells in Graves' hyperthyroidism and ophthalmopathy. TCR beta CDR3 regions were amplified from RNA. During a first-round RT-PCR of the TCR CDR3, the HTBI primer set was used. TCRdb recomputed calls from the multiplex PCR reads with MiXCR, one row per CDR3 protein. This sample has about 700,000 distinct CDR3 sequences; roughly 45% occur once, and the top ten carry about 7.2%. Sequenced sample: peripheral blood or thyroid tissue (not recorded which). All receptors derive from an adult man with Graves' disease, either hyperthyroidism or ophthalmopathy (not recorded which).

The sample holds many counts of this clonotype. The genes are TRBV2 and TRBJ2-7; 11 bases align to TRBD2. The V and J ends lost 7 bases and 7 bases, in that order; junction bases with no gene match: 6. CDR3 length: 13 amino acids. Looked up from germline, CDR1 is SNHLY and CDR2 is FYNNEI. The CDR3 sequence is CASKTSGVGEQYF. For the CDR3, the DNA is TGTGCCAGCAAGACTAGCGGGGTTGGGGAGCAGTACTTC.

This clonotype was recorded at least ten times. The CDR3 DNA reads TGCAGCATACCGGGGGGCGGCACCTACGAGCAGTACTTC. Translated, it gives CSIPGGGTYEQYF. The chain carries TRBV29-1 and TRBJ2-7; weak D call: TRBD2 (7 bases). This CDR3 has 13 residues. Looked up from germline, CDR1 is SQVTM and CDR2 is ANQGSEA. V lost 8 bases to trimming and J lost 2 bases, with 16 bases between them.

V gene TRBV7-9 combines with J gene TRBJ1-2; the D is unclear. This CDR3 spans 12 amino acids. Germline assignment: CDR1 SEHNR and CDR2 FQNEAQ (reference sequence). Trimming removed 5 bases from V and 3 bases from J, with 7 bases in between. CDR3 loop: CASSPHDYGYTF. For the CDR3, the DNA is TGTGCCAGCAGCCCCCATGACTATGGCTACACCTTC. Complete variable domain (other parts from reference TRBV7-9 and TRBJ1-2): DTGVSQNPRHKITKRGQNVTFRCDPISEHNRLYWYRQTLGQGPEFLTYFQNEAQLEKSRLLSDRFSAERPKGSFSTLEIQRTEQGDSAMYLCASSPHDYGYTFGSGTRLTVV.

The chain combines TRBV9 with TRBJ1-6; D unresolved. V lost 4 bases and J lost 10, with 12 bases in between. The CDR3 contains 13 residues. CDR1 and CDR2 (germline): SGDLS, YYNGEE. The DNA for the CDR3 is TGTGCCAGCAGCCAACTACTTGACTCACCCCTCCACTTT. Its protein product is CASSQLLDSPLHF.

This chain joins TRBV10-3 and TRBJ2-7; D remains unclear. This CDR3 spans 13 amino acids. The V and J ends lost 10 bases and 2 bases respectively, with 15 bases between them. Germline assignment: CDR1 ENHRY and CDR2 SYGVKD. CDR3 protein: CATVTRSTYEQYF. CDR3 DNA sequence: TGTGCCACCGTGACACGCAGTACCTACGAGCAGTACTTC.

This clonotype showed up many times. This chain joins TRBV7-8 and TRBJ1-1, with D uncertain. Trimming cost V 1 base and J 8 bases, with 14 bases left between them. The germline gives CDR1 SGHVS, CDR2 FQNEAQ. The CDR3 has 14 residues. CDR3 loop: CASSLGTVHVEAFF. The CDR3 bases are TGTGCCAGCAGCTTAGGTACGGTACACGTCGAAGCTTTCTTT. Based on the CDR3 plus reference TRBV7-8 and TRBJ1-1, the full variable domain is GAGVSQSPRYKVAKRGQDVALRCDPISGHVSLFWYQQALGQGPEFLTYFQNEAQLDKSGLPSDRFFAERPEGSVSTLKIQRTQQEDSAVYLCASSLGTVHVEAFFGQGTRLTVV.

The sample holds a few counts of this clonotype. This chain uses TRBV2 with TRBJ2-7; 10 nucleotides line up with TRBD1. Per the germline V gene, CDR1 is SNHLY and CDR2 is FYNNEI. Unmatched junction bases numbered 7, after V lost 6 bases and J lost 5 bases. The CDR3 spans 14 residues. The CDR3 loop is CASSAGTGVHEQYF. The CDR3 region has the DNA TGTGCCAGCAGCGCCGGGACAGGGGTACACGAGCAGTACTTC.

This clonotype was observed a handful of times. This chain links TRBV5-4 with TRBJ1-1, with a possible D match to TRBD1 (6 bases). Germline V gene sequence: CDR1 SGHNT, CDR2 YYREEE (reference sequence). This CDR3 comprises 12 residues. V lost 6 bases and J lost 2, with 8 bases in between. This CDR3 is CASNRDNTEAFF. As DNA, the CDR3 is TGTGCCAGCAACAGGGATAACACTGAAGCTTTCTTT.

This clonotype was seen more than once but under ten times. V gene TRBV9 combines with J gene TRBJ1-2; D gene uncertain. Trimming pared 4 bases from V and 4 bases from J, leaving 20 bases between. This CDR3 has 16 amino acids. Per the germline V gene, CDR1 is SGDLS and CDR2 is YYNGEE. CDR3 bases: TGTGCCAGCAGCCAAACGGCCGTAGATTTCTCCTATGGCTACACCTTC. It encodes CASSQTAVDFSYGYTF.

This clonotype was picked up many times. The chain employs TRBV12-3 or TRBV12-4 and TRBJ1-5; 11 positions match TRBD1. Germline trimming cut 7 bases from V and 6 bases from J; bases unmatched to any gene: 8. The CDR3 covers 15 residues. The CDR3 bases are TGTGCCAGCACCGGGACAGGGGGATTGGGTCAGCCCCAGCATTTT. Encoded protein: CASTGTGGLGQPQHF.

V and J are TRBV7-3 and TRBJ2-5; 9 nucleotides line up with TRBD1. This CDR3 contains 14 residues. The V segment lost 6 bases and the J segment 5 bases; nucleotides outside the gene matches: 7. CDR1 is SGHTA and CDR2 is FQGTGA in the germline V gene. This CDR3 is CASSSGQGTETQYF. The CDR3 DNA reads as TGTGCCAGCAGTTCCGGACAGGGGACGGAGACCCAGTACTTC.

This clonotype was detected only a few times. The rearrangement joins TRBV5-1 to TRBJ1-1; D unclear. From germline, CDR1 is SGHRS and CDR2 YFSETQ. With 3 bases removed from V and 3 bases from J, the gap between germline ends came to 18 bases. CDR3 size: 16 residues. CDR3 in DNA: TGCGCCAGCAGCTGGCCCGATGGGATTAGGGACACTGAAGCTTTCTTT. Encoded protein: CASSWPDGIRDTEAFF. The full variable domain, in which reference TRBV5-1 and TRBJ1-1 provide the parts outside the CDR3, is KAGVTQTPRYLIKTRGQQVTLSCSPISGHRSVSWYQQTPGQGLQFLFEYFSETQRNKGNFPGRFSGRQFSNSRSEMNVSTLELGDSALYLCASSWPDGIRDTEAFFGQGTRLTVV.

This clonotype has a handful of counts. CDR3 sequence (DNA): TGTGCCAGCAGCTCACCACGGACAGGGTGGGACACTGAAGCTTTCTTT. This codes for CASSSPRTGWDTEAFF. This chain connects TRBV12-3 or TRBV12-4 to TRBJ1-1; 8 bases match TRBD1. The CDR3 is 16 residues long. Unmatched junction bases numbered 12, after V lost 6 bases and J lost 3 bases.

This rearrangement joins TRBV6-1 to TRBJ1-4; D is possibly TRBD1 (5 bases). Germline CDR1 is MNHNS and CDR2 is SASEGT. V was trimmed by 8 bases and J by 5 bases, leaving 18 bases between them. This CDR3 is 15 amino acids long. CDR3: CASVPGGRVNEKLFF. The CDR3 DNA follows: TGTGCCAGCGTACCAGGAGGCAGGGTGAATGAAAAACTGTTTTTT.

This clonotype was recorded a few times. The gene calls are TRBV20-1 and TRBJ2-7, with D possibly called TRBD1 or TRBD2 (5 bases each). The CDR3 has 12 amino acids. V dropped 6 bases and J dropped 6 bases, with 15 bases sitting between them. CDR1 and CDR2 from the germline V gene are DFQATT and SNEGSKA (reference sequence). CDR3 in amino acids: CSAPHRGREQYF. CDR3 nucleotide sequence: TGCAGTGCCCCCCACCGGGGCCGCGAGCAGTACTTC.

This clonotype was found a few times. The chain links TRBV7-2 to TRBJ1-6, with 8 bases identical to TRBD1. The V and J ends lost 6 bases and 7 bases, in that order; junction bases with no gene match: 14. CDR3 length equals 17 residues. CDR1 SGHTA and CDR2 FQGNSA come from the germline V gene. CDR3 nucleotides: TGTGCCAGCAGTGCTTCCCCGGACAGGGTGGGAAATTCACCCCTCCACTTT. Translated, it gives CASSASPDRVGNSPLHF.

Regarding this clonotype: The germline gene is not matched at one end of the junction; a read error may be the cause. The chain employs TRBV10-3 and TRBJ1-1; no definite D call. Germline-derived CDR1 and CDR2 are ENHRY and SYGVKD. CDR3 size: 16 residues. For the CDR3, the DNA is TGTGCCAGCAGTGAATGGTTGTACGGCGTGAACACTGAAGCTTTCTTT. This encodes CASSEWLYGVNTEAFF.

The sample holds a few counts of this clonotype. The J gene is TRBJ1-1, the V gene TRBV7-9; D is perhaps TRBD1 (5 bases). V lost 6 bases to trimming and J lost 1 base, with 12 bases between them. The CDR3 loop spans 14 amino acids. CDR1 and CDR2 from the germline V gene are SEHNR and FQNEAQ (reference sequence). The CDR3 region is CASRAGPGNTEAFF. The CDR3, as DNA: TGTGCCAGCAGGGCAGGGCCCGGGAACACTGAAGCTTTCTTT.

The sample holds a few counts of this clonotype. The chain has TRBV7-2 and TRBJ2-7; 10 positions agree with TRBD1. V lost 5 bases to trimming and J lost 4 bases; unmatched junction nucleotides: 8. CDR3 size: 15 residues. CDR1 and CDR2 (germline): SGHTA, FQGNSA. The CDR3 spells CASSRADRGSYEQYF. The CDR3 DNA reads TGTGCCAGCAGCCGGGCGGACAGGGGGTCTTACGAGCAGTACTTC.

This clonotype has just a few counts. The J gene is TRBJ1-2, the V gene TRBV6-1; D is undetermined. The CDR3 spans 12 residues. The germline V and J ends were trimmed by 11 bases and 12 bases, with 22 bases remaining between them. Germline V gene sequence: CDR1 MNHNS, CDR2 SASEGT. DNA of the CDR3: TGTGCCGGCGGGGAGATGAGCTCTGGAAACACCTTC. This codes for CAGGEMSSGNTF.

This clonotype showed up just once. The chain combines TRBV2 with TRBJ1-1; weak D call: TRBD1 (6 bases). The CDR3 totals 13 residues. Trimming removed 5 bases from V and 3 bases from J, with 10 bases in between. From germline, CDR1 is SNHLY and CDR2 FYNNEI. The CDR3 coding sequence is TGTGCCAGCAGTCCCTCAGGGGACACTGAAGCTTTCTTT. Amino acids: CASSPSGDTEAFF.

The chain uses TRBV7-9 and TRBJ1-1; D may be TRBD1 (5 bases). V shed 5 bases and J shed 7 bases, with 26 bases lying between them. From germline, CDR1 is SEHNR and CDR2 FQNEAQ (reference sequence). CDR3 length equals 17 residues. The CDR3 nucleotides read TGTGCCAGCAGCCCCCCCCTAGGGGACCCGACTCGAATTGAAGCTTTCTTT. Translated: CASSPPLGDPTRIEAFF.

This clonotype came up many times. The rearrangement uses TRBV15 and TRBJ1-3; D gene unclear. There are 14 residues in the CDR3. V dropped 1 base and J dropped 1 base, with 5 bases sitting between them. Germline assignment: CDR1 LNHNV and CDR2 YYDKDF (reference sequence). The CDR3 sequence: CATSRVKSGNTIYF. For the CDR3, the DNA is TGTGCCACCAGCAGAGTGAAATCTGGAAACACCATATATTTT.

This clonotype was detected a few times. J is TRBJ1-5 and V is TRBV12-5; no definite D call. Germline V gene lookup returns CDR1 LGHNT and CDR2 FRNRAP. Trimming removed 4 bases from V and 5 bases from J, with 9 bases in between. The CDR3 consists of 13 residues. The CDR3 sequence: CASGSPSDQPQHF. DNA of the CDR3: TGTGCTAGTGGTTCGCCCAGTGATCAGCCCCAGCATTTT. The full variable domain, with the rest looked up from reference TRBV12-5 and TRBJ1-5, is DARVTQTPRHKVTEMGQEVTMRCQPILGHNTVFWYRQTMMQGLELLAYFRNRAPLDDSGMPKDRFSAEMPDATLATLKIQPSEPRDSAVYFCASGSPSDQPQHFGDGTRLSIL.

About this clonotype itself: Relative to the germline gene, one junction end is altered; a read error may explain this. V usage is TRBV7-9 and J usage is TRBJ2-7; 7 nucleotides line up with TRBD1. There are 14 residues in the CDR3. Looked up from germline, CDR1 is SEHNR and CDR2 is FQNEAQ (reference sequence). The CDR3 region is CASSPRDSSYEQNF. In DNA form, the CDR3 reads TGTGCCAGCAGTCCCCGGGACAGCTCCTACGAGCAGAACTTC.

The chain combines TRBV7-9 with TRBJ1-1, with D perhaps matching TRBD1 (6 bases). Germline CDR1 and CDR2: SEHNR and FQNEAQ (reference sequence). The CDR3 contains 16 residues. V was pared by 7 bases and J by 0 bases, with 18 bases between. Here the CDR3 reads CASTLAGRTVNTEAFF. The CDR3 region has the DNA TGTGCCAGCACCCTAGCGGGTAGGACAGTGAACACTGAAGCTTTCTTT.